The 9 T cell receptor beta chains reported below all come from one sample, sequenced in a study of post-analysis software for immune sequencing data. Unique molecular identifiers featured in each of the TCR beta cDNA libraries. MiXCR, run by TCRdb on the PCR reads, gives a single entry per CDR3 protein. The sample holds about 460,000 distinct CDR3 sequences, approximately 46% seen once. The antigens these receptors bind are not known. Broader study findings: TRBV5-6, TRBV5-1 and TRBV20-1 belonged to a set of about 5 TRBV segments that were more frequent in patients than controls.

Sequenced: blood. Receptors originate from a girl between 5 and 17 years old with multiple sclerosis.

This clonotype occurred many times. This sequence joins TRBV7-9 and TRBJ1-1, with TRBD1 matching over 8 bases. Trimming at V came to 4 bases and at J to 11 bases, leaving 9 bases not matched to a gene. Per germline, CDR1 SEHNR and CDR2 FQNEAQ (reference sequence). The CDR3 runs 13 residues. The CDR3 nucleotides read TGTGCCAGCAGCTCGTACAGGGGGAATGATGCTTTCTTT. It encodes CASSSYRGNDAFF.

This clonotype was picked up one time. The rearrangement links TRBV7-9 to TRBJ2-1; TRBD1 matches at 10 bases. The germline V gene has CDR1 SEHNR and CDR2 FQNEAQ (reference sequence). Unmatched junction bases numbered 6, after V lost 6 bases and J lost 4 bases. The CDR3 sequence is 15 residues long. The CDR3, as DNA: TGTGCCAGCAGGCGGGGACAGGGGATTTACAATGAGCAGTTCTTC. This sequence encodes CASRRGQGIYNEQFF.

This clonotype was observed a few times. The J gene is TRBJ2-1, the V gene TRBV28; D ambiguous. Germline V gives CDR1 MDHEN, CDR2 SYDVKM. V was cut by 2 bases and J by 0 bases, with 8 bases left in between. The length of the CDR3 is 15 residues. The chain's CDR3 is CASSLMGSSYNEQFF. The CDR3 nucleotides are TGTGCCAGCAGTTTAATGGGAAGCTCCTACAATGAGCAGTTCTTC.

J is TRBJ2-3 and V is TRBV4-2; D is possibly TRBD2 (6 bases). The CDR3 covers 14 residues. With 0 bases removed from V and 5 bases from J, the gap between germline ends came to 9 bases. Germline V gene sequence: CDR1 LGHNA, CDR2 YNFKEQ. In DNA, the CDR3 is TGTGCCAGCAGCCAAGATTGGCGGGAAGATACGCAGTATTTT. It codes for CASSQDWREDTQYF.

This clonotype was counted between two and nine times. The chain carries TRBV12-3 or TRBV12-4 and TRBJ1-4; the match to TRBD1 covers 7 bases. Losses at the gene ends were 3 bases for V and 6 bases for J; bases not matched to a gene: 10. The CDR3 has 16 amino acids. The CDR3 loop reads CASSLKGRGSDEKLFF. DNA for the CDR3: TGTGCCAGCAGTTTGAAGGGCAGGGGGTCGGATGAAAAACTGTTTTTT.

The chain joins TRBV4-3 to TRBJ2-1, with D tentatively TRBD2 (6 bases). CDR1 is LGHNA and CDR2 is YSLEER in the germline V gene. This CDR3 region has 13 residues. Trimming shortened V by 0 bases and J by 10 bases, and 10 bases separated the two germline ends. DNA for the CDR3: TGCGCCAGCAGCCAAGAGGAGGGTCTGGAGCAGTTCTTC. Amino acids: CASSQEEGLEQFF.

With regard to this clonotype: The final CDR3 position lacks the conserved phenylalanine or tryptophan, pointing to a likely read error. The chain links TRBV20-1 to TRBJ2-1, with TRBD2 as a possible D gene (5 bases). V gave up 4 bases and J gave up 4 bases, with 20 bases separating them. The CDR3 contains 16 residues. In germline, CDR1 is DFQATT, CDR2 SNEGSKA (reference sequence). The CDR3 bases are TGCAGTGCTATAATATATAGCGTGGGTATATACAATGAGCAGTTCCTC. The encoded protein is CSAIIYSVGIYNEQFL.

This clonotype was observed a handful of times. The chain is built from TRBV12-3 or TRBV12-4 and TRBJ2-2, with TRBD2 matching 8 bases. The CDR3 covers 15 residues. V lost 6 bases to trimming and J lost 6 bases; unmatched junction nucleotides: 9. Here the CDR3 DNA reads TGTGCCAGCAGGCAGACTAGCGTTGAACCCGGGGAGCTGTTTTTT. The encoded protein is CASRQTSVEPGELFF.

This clonotype occurred a few times. The chain carries TRBV7-2 and TRBJ2-1; D may correspond to TRBD1 or TRBD2 (5 bases each). Per the germline V gene, CDR1 is SGHTA and CDR2 is FQGNSA. V was cut by 5 bases and J by 4 bases, with 15 bases left in between. The CDR3 length is 15 residues. CDR3 loop: CASSNRDGGYNEQFF. The CDR3, as DNA: TGTGCCAGCAGCAACCGGGACGGAGGATACAATGAGCAGTTCTTC.